What follows describes a single TCR beta chain. Its target is not known. PCR involved 60 Vbeta and 13 Jbeta primers. The assay was immunoSEQ multiplex PCR, and TCRdb's table has in-frame clones only and misses some. The sample table sets out 130,000 or so clones. This record comes from a study of cytomegalovirus exposure and HLA in healthy donors. The wider study: Of roughly 400 genotyped donors, roughly 86% clustered with self-reported Caucasian donors. Study-level results: CMV serostatus was the only recorded immune exposure for donors. Roughly even sequencing depth across donors was the assumption behind the presence/absence analyses. The investigators catalogued 150 to 200 TCR beta chains as cytomegalovirus-associated.

The sequence derives from a woman aged 40-49 years in good health and CMV-seronegative. Sample: PBMCs.

DNA of the CDR3: TGTGCCAGCAGCTCAAGGGACAGATGGACGCAGTATTTT. Amino acids: CASSSRDRWTQYF. V gene TRBV6-5 combines with J gene TRBJ2-3; 7 positions agree with TRBD1. Germline CDR1 and CDR2: MNHEY and SVGAGI. CDR3 length equals 13 residues. V gave up 6 bases and J gave up 9 bases; unmatched junction bases: 9.